This T cell receptor (beta chain) was observed in a study of neurological immune-mediated disorders. Study-wide results and caveats: Expansion of TCR clones was greatest in HTLV-1-associated myelopathy and smallest in multiple sclerosis, where it fell below that of healthy controls.

The unsorted libraries were generated from a total of 2 million PBMCs, which had been stored in RNAlater at -80 C. This clonotype was counted only a few times. What it binds is not known. Trimming removed 1 base at V and 4 bases at J, with 12 bases between. The CDR3 totals 14 residues. Germline V gene lookup returns CDR1 DFQATT and CDR2 SNEGSKA (reference sequence). The cDNA was synthesized by means of template-switch 5'RACE, which was carried out with 10-nucleotide random UMIs. TCRdb re-called the 5' RACE reads through MiXCR, storing one row per CDR3 protein. The data show roughly 100,000 distinct CDR3 sequences, around 3.5% seen once.

The TCR was taken from a woman aged 50 to 60 with multiple sclerosis. Sequenced sample: PBMCs. The rearrangement joins TRBV20-1 to TRBJ2-3; maybe TRBD2 (7 bases). CDR3 sequence: CSARGGGKADTQYF. The CDR3 region has the DNA TGCAGTGCTAGAGGGGGGGGCAAGGCAGATACGCAGTATTTT.